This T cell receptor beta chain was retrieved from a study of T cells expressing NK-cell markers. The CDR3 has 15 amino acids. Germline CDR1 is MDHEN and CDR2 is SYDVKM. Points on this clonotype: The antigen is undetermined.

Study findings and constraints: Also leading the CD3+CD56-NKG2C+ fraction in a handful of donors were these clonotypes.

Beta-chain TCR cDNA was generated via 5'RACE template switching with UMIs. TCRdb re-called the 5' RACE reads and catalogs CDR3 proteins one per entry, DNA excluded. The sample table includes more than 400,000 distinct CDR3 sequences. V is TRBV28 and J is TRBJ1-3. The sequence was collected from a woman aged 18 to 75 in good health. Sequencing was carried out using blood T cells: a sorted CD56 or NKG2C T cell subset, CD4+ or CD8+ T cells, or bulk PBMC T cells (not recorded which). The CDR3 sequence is CASSSPPPAGNTIYF.